The 29 T cell receptor beta chains given below trace back to one sample, sequenced in a study of T cell repertoires in cytomegalovirus infection. TCRdb reprocessed the reads with MiXCR, giving one entry per CDR3 protein. The data contain about 150,000 distinct CDR3 sequences, around a quarter of them singletons. Sample: PBMCs. The receptors here all came from a human donor in good health (CMV status not recorded). Some clones in this sample may be carry-over from other donors' samples.

The sample holds many counts of this clonotype. The chain combines TRBV7-2 with TRBJ1-1; 7 positions agree with TRBD1. Looked up from germline, CDR1 is SGHTA and CDR2 is FQGNSA. V dropped 5 bases and J dropped 5; count of bases not matched to a gene: 17. This CDR3 has 17 amino acids. CDR3 DNA: TGTGCCAGCAGCGCAGGGGGACCAAGGGAGATTTGGACTGAAGCTTTCTTT. Amino acids: CASSAGGPREIWTEAFF.

Within the sample, this clonotype is medium-sized. The chain links TRBV7-2 to TRBJ2-6; possibly TRBD1 for D (5 bases). V was trimmed by 5 bases and J by 0 bases, leaving 8 bases between them. The CDR3 extends over 15 amino acids. Germline assignment: CDR1 SGHTA and CDR2 FQGNSA. In nucleotides, the CDR3 is TGTGCCAGCAGCCAGGGCATCTCTGGGGCCAACGTCCTGACTTTC. It encodes CASSQGISGANVLTF.

V usage is TRBV28 and J usage is TRBJ2-7, with TRBD2 matching 10 bases. Germline V gene lookup returns CDR1 MDHEN and CDR2 SYDVKM. This CDR3 has 15 residues. J lost 5 bases, V lost 1 base, and 5 bases had no gene match. The CDR3 nucleotides read TGTGCCAGCAGTTTATCTAGCGGGAGAATTCACGAGCAGTACTTC. It is translated as CASSLSSGRIHEQYF.

This clonotype was seen ten or more times. The chain combines TRBV7-2 with TRBJ2-2; possible D gene TRBD1, 5 bases. CDR1 is SGHTA, CDR2 FQGNSA, per germline. This CDR3 is built from 15 residues. The V end was cut by 0 bases, the J end by 7 bases, with 12 bases between. The DNA of the CDR3 is TGTGCCAGCAGCTTAGCCGGCAGGGTAGGCGGGGAGCTGTTTTTT. Translation: CASSLAGRVGGELFF.

In this sample, this clonotype turned up many times. The chain joins TRBV7-2 to TRBJ2-1; weak D call: TRBD2 (5 bases). Trimming took off 5 bases at V and 8 bases at J, with 22 bases between the two ends. The CDR3 spans 16 residues. CDR1 and CDR2 (germline): SGHTA, FQGNSA. The CDR3 DNA reads TGTGCCAGCAGCCCCCTTTACGGGAATCCTAGGTATGAGCAGTTCTTC. Translating it yields CASSPLYGNPRYEQFF.

The chain joins TRBV5-4 to TRBJ2-3; weak D call: TRBD2 (5 bases). Per the germline V gene, CDR1 is SGHNT and CDR2 is YYREEE (reference sequence). Trimming pared 2 bases from V and 0 bases from J, leaving 16 bases between. The CDR3 contains 17 residues. Here the CDR3 DNA reads TGTGCCAGCAGCTTAGCCCCTAAGCGGTCTAGCACAGATACGCAGTATTTT. Translated: CASSLAPKRSSTDTQYF.

The chain is built from TRBV5-1 and TRBJ2-2; D is undetermined. CDR3 length: 13 amino acids. Germline loops: CDR1 SGHRS, CDR2 YFSETQ. Deletions cut 1 base from V and 6 bases from J, with 7 bases between. CDR3 sequence: CASSLKDPGELFF. CDR3 coding DNA: TGCGCCAGCAGCTTGAAGGACCCCGGGGAGCTGTTTTTT.

The sample holds a few counts of this clonotype. The chain's CDR3 is CASSLGGREAFF. The CDR3 region has the DNA TGTGCCAGCAGCTTAGGCGGAAGAGAAGCTTTCTTT. J is TRBJ1-1 and V is TRBV11-2; the D is unclear. CDR3 length: 12 amino acids. V lost 1 base, J lost 8 bases, and 8 bases lay in between. CDR1 and CDR2 from the germline V gene are SGHAT and FQNNGV.

This rearrangement joins TRBV28 to TRBJ2-7; 8 positions match TRBD2. The V segment lost 7 bases and the J segment 0 bases; nucleotides outside the gene matches: 5. CDR3 length: 14 residues. The germline gives CDR1 MDHEN, CDR2 SYDVKM. The CDR3 DNA sequence: TGTGCCAGCATCCTAGCGGGTAGCTCCTACGAGCAGTACTTC. Its protein product is CASILAGSSYEQYF.

This clonotype was seen a few times. The chain has TRBV13 and TRBJ1-1; D unresolved. The CDR3 is 13 residues long. Germline CDR1 is PRHDT and CDR2 is FYEKMQ (reference sequence). The V and J ends lost 5 bases and 3 bases respectively, with 10 bases between them. The CDR3: CASSGRVYTEAFF. The CDR3 DNA follows: TGTGCCAGCAGCGGAAGAGTTTACACTGAAGCTTTCTTT.

This chain links TRBV20-1 with TRBJ2-7; no reliable D call. V shed 2 bases and J shed 2 bases, with 7 bases lying between them. Germline loops: CDR1 DFQATT, CDR2 SNEGSKA (reference sequence). This CDR3 comprises 12 residues. Here the CDR3 DNA reads TGCAGTGCTAGAATCAGGACCTACGAGCAGTACTTC. It yields the protein CSARIRTYEQYF.

The rearrangement links TRBV28 to TRBJ1-1; 7 bases are shared with TRBD1. The CDR3 runs to 16 residues. Germline V lookup: CDR1 MDHEN, CDR2 SYDVKM. V gave up 7 bases and J gave up 3 bases; unmatched junction bases: 14. The DNA for the CDR3 is TGTGCCAGCAAATTATTAGGGGGCGTTTTGGACACTGAAGCTTTCTTT. Encoded protein: CASKLLGGVLDTEAFF. The whole variable domain, remainder taken from reference TRBV28 and TRBJ1-1, is DVKVTQSSRYLVKRTGEKVFLECVQDMDHENMFWYRQDPGLGLRLIYFSYDVKMKEKGDIPEGYSVSREKKERFSLILESASTNQTSMYLCASKLLGGVLDTEAFFGQGTRLTVV.

V is TRBV5-1 and J is TRBJ2-2; 7 bases match TRBD1. Germline V gene data show CDR1 as SGHRS and CDR2 as YFSETQ. This CDR3 region has 14 residues. V was pared by 5 bases and J by 4 bases, with 5 bases of the junction left unmatched. This CDR3 reads CASSRDSSTGELFF. The DNA of the CDR3 is TGCGCCAGCAGTCGGGACAGCAGCACCGGGGAGCTGTTTTTT.

In this sample, this clonotype turned up once. Given a much more abundant clone one base away, this may be a read error. V is TRBV7-6 and J is TRBJ2-7; TRBD2 agrees at 11 bases. The CDR3 totals 15 residues. CDR1 is SGHVS, CDR2 FNYEAQ, per germline. The V segment lost 4 bases and the J segment 6 bases; nucleotides outside the gene matches: 8. CDR3 residues: CASSWTSGSSSEQYF. The CDR3 coding sequence is TGTGCCAGCAGCTGGACTAGCGGGTCGAGTTCCGAGCAGTACTTC. Full variable domain (outside the CDR3, taken from reference TRBV7-6 and TRBJ2-7): GAGVSQSPRYKVTKRGQDVALRCDPISGHVSLYWYRQALGQGPEFLTYFNYEAQQDKSGLPNDRFSAERPEGSISTLTIQRTEQRDSAMYRCASSWTSGSSSEQYFGPGTRLTVT.

J is TRBJ2-1 and V is TRBV3-1, with 9 nucleotides matching TRBD2. The V gene end was trimmed by 0 bases and the J gene end by 0 bases; junction bases not matched to a gene: 6. CDR3 length equals 18 residues. Germline CDR1 reads LGHDT; CDR2 reads YNNKEL (reference sequence). The CDR3 region is CASSQEPAGGSSYNEQFF. The CDR3 coding sequence is TGTGCCAGCAGCCAAGAACCAGCGGGGGGAAGCTCCTACAATGAGCAGTTCTTC.

This clonotype was observed a few times. The CDR3 region has the DNA TGTGCCAGCAGTGAATGGGGTCAGAGCAATCAGCCCCAGCATTTT. This encodes CASSEWGQSNQPQHF. V and J are TRBV6-1 and TRBJ1-5; D call uncertain. This CDR3 comprises 15 residues. Germline values: CDR1 MNHNS, CDR2 SASEGT. Trimming took 2 bases from V and 1 from J, leaving 9 bases between them.

The rearrangement joins TRBV11-1 to TRBJ2-4, with D uncertain. Trimming left V 4 bases short and J 0 bases short, with 13 bases between. CDR3 length equals 16 residues. Germline assignment: CDR1 SGHAT and CDR2 FQDESV (reference sequence). CDR3 nucleotides: TGTGCCAGCAGCTCGACCGCACTCATAGCCAAAAACATTCAGTACTTC. Protein product: CASSSTALIAKNIQYF.

V usage is TRBV4-1 and J usage is TRBJ2-3, with D possibly TRBD2 on 6 matching bases. Germline assignment: CDR1 MGHRA and CDR2 YSYEKL. V was cut by 4 bases and J by 4 bases, with 15 bases left in between. The CDR3 extends over 15 amino acids. The CDR3 here is CASSPRDSHPDTQYF. CDR3 DNA: TGCGCCAGCAGCCCCCGGGACTCTCACCCAGATACGCAGTATTTT.

This clonotype came up many times. The gene calls are TRBV7-2 and TRBJ1-1; D uncertain. V lost 5 bases, J lost 4 bases, and 17 bases lay in between. CDR1 is SGHTA and CDR2 is FQGNSA in the germline V gene. This CDR3 contains 15 residues. The CDR3 loop is CASSPSPGSGTEAFF. The CDR3 DNA reads as TGTGCCAGCAGCCCCTCCCCGGGCTCAGGCACTGAAGCTTTCTTT.

This clonotype has just a few counts. The V call is TRBV5-8, the J call TRBJ2-1; no reliable D call. This CDR3 spans 14 amino acids. V lost 2 bases, J lost 4 bases, and 10 bases lay in between. Germline V lookup: CDR1 SGHTS, CDR2 YDEGEE. The CDR3 is CASSFLGLYNEQFF. The CDR3 nucleotides are TGTGCCAGCAGCTTCCTGGGCTTATACAATGAGCAGTTCTTC.

V and J are TRBV14 and TRBJ2-1; 9 bases map to TRBD2. V shed 4 bases and J 7 bases; nucleotides not matched to a gene: 14. The CDR3 has 17 amino acids. Germline V gene data show CDR1 as SGHDN and CDR2 as FVKESK. CDR3 in amino acids: CASSLPRAGGIANEQFF. CDR3 sequence (DNA): TGTGCCAGCAGCCTCCCCCGGGCGGGGGGGATCGCTAATGAGCAGTTCTTC. Full variable domain (rest looked up from reference TRBV14 and TRBJ2-1): EAGVTQFPSHSVIEKGQTVTLRCDPISGHDNLYWYRRVMGKEIKFLLHFVKESKQDESGMPNNRFLAERTGGTYSTLKVQPAELEDSGVYFCASSLPRAGGIANEQFFGPGTRLTVL.

The chain has TRBV28 and TRBJ2-7; maybe TRBD2 (5 bases). V lost 8 bases to trimming and J lost 3 bases, with 26 bases between them. The CDR3 sequence is 17 residues long. Germline V gene sequence: CDR1 MDHEN, CDR2 SYDVKM. The CDR3 DNA reads as TGTGCCAGCCTGACTACGAAAAATGTCGGAGACTACTACGAGCAGTACTTC. This translates into CASLTTKNVGDYYEQYF.

This clonotype has only a few counts. CDR3 protein: CASSPNRGGYNQPQHF. CDR3 coding DNA: TGTGCCAGCAGCCCTAACAGGGGAGGCTACAATCAGCCCCAGCATTTT. This sequence joins TRBV28 and TRBJ1-5; 7 bases align to TRBD1. The J segment lost 3 bases and the V segment lost 6 bases, leaving 11 bases of the junction unmatched. Per the germline V gene, CDR1 is MDHEN and CDR2 is SYDVKM. This CDR3 region has 16 residues.

This clonotype was detected a few times. This chain uses TRBV11-2 with TRBJ2-1; 10 nucleotides align to TRBD1. CDR1 SGHAT and CDR2 FQNNGV come from the germline V gene. The CDR3 extends over 17 amino acids. V lost 5 bases, J lost 7 bases, and 14 bases stayed unmatched. The CDR3 DNA reads TGTGCCAGCAGCCAGGACAGGGGGACCCTTTTGGGAAATGAGCAGTTCTTC. This sequence encodes CASSQDRGTLLGNEQFF.

The chain employs TRBV28 and TRBJ1-1, with D tentatively TRBD1 (5 bases). CDR3 length equals 10 residues. From germline, CDR1 is MDHEN and CDR2 SYDVKM. V lost 6 bases and J 11 bases, leaving 10 bases between the germline ends. The CDR3 spells CASRRGEAFF. CDR3 coding DNA: TGTGCCAGCAGAAGGGGTGAGGCTTTCTTT.

V and J are TRBV29-1 and TRBJ2-3; no firm D call. Germline CDR1 SQVTM, CDR2 ANQGSEA. Trimming removed 7 bases at V and 5 bases at J, with 19 bases between. The length of the CDR3 is 14 residues. CDR3 region: CSASLGSVQDTQYF. The CDR3 DNA sequence: TGCAGCGCTTCCCTAGGGTCCGTCCAAGATACGCAGTATTTT.

The rearrangement joins TRBV9 to TRBJ2-7; 9 nucleotides line up with TRBD2. Trimming cost V 1 base and J 4 bases; bases outside gene matches: 9. Germline V gene data show CDR1 as SGDLS and CDR2 as YYNGEE. The CDR3 loop spans 16 amino acids. CDR3: CASSVSAGGPLYEQYF. In DNA form, the CDR3 reads TGTGCCAGCAGCGTATCGGCGGGAGGGCCACTATACGAGCAGTACTTC.

This clonotype occurred many times. The rearrangement joins TRBV7-2 to TRBJ1-5, with D tentatively TRBD1 (6 bases). From germline, CDR1 is SGHTA and CDR2 FQGNSA. CDR3 size: 13 residues. The ends were cut back, 5 bases at V and 4 bases at J, with 9 bases in the middle. The CDR3, as DNA: TGTGCCAGCAGCGTCGACAGGAATCAGCCCCAGCATTTT. Amino acid sequence: CASSVDRNQPQHF.

This clonotype was picked up many times. The chain links TRBV28 to TRBJ2-5; 7 bases match TRBD2. After removal of 2 bases from V and 5 bases from J, the junction contained 17 bases not matched to a gene. CDR3 length: 18 amino acids. Germline values: CDR1 MDHEN, CDR2 SYDVKM. CDR3 DNA sequence: TGTGCCAGCAGTTTAACGTTTCCTAGCGGAGACGGAATGGAGACCCAGTACTTC. Its protein product is CASSLTFPSGDGMETQYF.